Listed here is a single T cell receptor (beta chain). The record originates from a study of blood T cell repertoires in COVID-19. The CDR3 runs to 13 residues. V dropped 4 bases and J dropped 0 bases, with 6 bases sitting between them. Clones were sequenced by immunoSEQ multiplex PCR, and TCRdb holds only the in-frame ones, with some missing. The sample has about 380,000 clones; 70% to 90% are singletons. The clonotype was recovered from a man between 35 and 55 years old with acute or convalescent COVID-19. The J gene is TRBJ1-1, the V gene TRBV12-3 or TRBV12-4; D is uncertain. The material sequenced was peripheral blood. The CDR3 here is CASSYNVNTEAFF. CDR3 sequence (DNA): TGTGCCAGCAGTTACAATGTGAACACTGAAGCTTTCTTT.